This T cell receptor (beta chain) stems from a study of long-term antiretroviral therapy in people with HIV. The immunoSEQ assay was v3.0, run at survey level. Sequenced by immunoSEQ multiplex PCR; TCRdb stores in-frame clones only, minus some. The table has tens of thousands of clones, 70% to 90% seen once. Broader study findings: Regardless of time point, clones expanded before ART dominated the repertoire. No data on ART adherence, viral resistance or therapy changes.

The study drew at least one pre-ART and at least two post-ART PBMC samples from every donor. There were no participants with HIV treated outside the United States. About this clone itself: As yet, its antigen is unknown.

This TCR was recovered from a man aged 40-55 years with HIV. Specimen: unsorted PBMCs, collected roughly 2.7 years after starting antiretroviral therapy.

The CDR3 nucleotides read TGCAGCGTATACAGGGGGTTCGGGCGGCATGATGGCTACACCTTC. Protein sequence: CSVYRGFGRHDGYTF. The rearrangement joins TRBV29-1 to TRBJ1-2; 8 bases align to TRBD1. The J segment lost 6 bases and the V segment lost 6 bases, leaving 15 bases of the junction unmatched. Germline loops: CDR1 SQVTM, CDR2 ANQGSEA. The CDR3 spans 15 residues.